One T cell receptor (beta chain) is described in this entry. What it recognizes is unknown. CDR1 is SEHNR and CDR2 is FQNEAQ in the germline V gene (reference sequence). The CDR3 has 14 amino acids. Sorting yielded triplicates of around 300,000 cells for each CD8+ T cell subset. The record originates from a study of CXCR3-negative and CXCR3-positive naive CD8 T cells. UMI-labeled TRB cDNA libraries were prepared by 5' RACE. TCRdb re-called the 5' RACE reads; one entry per CDR3 protein, DNA not given. The sample data list tens of thousands of distinct CDR3 sequences. Study results and caveats: For CXCR3-positive naive cells, TRB CDR3s were more hydrophobic than those of CXCR3-negative naive cells.

Sequenced: naive CXCR3+ CD8+ T cells from blood. Subset noted: CD45RO-CCR7+CD27+CD95- naive CD8+ T cells expressing CXCR3 (TNR3+). The gene calls are TRBV7-9 and TRBJ1-2. This receptor was taken from a human donor in good health. Some clones in this sample may be carry-over from other donors' samples. This CDR3 reads CASSLTGVWYGYTF.